The 32 T cell receptor beta chains listed next were all sequenced from one sample in a study of blood T cell repertoires in COVID-19. Sequencing used immunoSEQ multiplex PCR; TCRdb keeps in-frame clones, though not all of them. The sample carries fewer than 140,000 clones, 65% to 75% recorded once. Source material: peripheral blood. These receptors were obtained from a human donor with acute or convalescent COVID-19. The donor label of this sample is uncertain.

The chain couples TRBV5-1 to TRBJ2-6; 9 bases fit TRBD1. Germline CDR1 reads SGHRS; CDR2 reads YFSETQ. V gave up 5 bases and J gave up 1 base; unmatched junction bases: 4. The CDR3 contains 16 residues. Written as DNA, the CDR3 is TGCGCCAGCAGAAAACAGGGGGCATCTGGGGCCAACGTCCTGACTTTC. Amino acid sequence: CASRKQGASGANVLTF.

V and J are TRBV10-2 and TRBJ1-1, with 10 bases aligning to TRBD1. Germline values: CDR1 WSHSY, CDR2 SAAADI. The CDR3 covers 15 residues. V lost 3 bases and J lost 5; bases outside the gene matches: 6. The CDR3 here is CASSEDRGPGTEAFF. The CDR3 DNA sequence: TGCGCCAGCAGTGAAGACAGGGGGCCTGGGACTGAAGCTTTCTTT.

The rearrangement links TRBV10-3 to TRBJ1-2; tentative D call: TRBD1 (5 bases). From germline, CDR1 is ENHRY and CDR2 SYGVKD. This CDR3 is 13 amino acids long. V gave up 6 bases and J gave up 2 bases, with 10 bases separating them. DNA for the CDR3: TGTGCCATCAGCCCCGGGGGAAACTATGGCTACACCTTC. It specifies CAISPGGNYGYTF.

This clone was counted a few times. CDR3 in DNA: TGCGCCAGCAGACCAGATATCCACACTGAAGCTTTCTTT. The encoded protein is CASRPDIHTEAFF. The chain employs TRBV5-1 and TRBJ1-1; no clear D. Trimming pared 5 bases from V and 3 bases from J, leaving 11 bases between. The CDR3 sequence is 13 residues long. Germline loops: CDR1 SGHRS, CDR2 YFSETQ. Variable domain in full (rest from reference TRBV5-1 and TRBJ1-1): KAGVTQTPRYLIKTRGQQVTLSCSPISGHRSVSWYQQTPGQGLQFLFEYFSETQRNKGNFPGRFSGRQFSNSRSEMNVSTLELGDSALYLCASRPDIHTEAFFGQGTRLTVV.

This clone was seen a handful of times. The V and J genes are TRBV3-1 (or the pseudogene TRBV3-2) and TRBJ1-2; D possibly corresponds to TRBD1 (6 bases). The V gene's germline CDR1 is LGHDT and CDR2 YNNKEL (reference sequence). This CDR3 is 16 amino acids long. V was trimmed by 2 bases and J by 2 bases, leaving 15 bases between them. The CDR3 loop is CASSQWGLGQNYGYTF. The DNA of the CDR3 is TGTGCCAGCAGCCAATGGGGGCTTGGCCAGAACTATGGCTACACCTTC.

This clone showed up just a few times. The J gene is TRBJ1-1, the V gene TRBV28; D is uncertain. The length of the CDR3 is 14 residues. The V end lost 6 bases, the J end lost 0 bases, and 11 bases lay between the germline ends. CDR1 is MDHEN, CDR2 SYDVKM, per germline. Written as DNA, the CDR3 is TGTGCCAGCAGCCTGACAACCATGAACACTGAAGCTTTCTTT. Translation: CASSLTTMNTEAFF.

This clone occurred many times. The chain joins TRBV11-1 to TRBJ2-2; D ambiguous. Germline assignment: CDR1 SGHAT and CDR2 FQDESV (reference sequence). V was shortened by 6 bases and J by 6 bases, with 8 bases between the two germline ends. This CDR3 has 12 residues. The CDR3 region has the DNA TGTGCCAGCAGGTCTGAGGCCGGGGAGCTGTTTTTT. Translating it yields CASRSEAGELFF.

This clone came up once. This chain joins TRBV18 and TRBJ1-5; 7 bases match TRBD1. Trimming removed 0 bases from V and 2 bases from J; junction bases left unmatched: 7. This CDR3 is 17 amino acids long. Germline CDR1 KGHSH, CDR2 LQKENI. CDR3 DNA: TGTGCCAGCTCACCACCCGGTGGGACAGTCGGCAATCAGCCCCAGCATTTT. Amino acid sequence: CASSPPGGTVGNQPQHF.

The chain combines TRBV10-3 with TRBJ2-3; the match to TRBD1 covers 12 bases. J lost 4 bases, V lost 5 bases, and 7 bases had no gene match. Looked up from germline, CDR1 is ENHRY and CDR2 is SYGVKD. The CDR3 runs to 16 residues. The CDR3, as DNA: TGTGCCATCAGTCCTGGGACAGGGGGCGCCTCAGATACGCAGTATTTT. This sequence encodes CAISPGTGGASDTQYF.

The genes are TRBV6-1 and TRBJ2-7, with D perhaps matching TRBD2 (6 bases). The V gene's germline CDR1 is MNHNS and CDR2 SASEGT. The CDR3 is made up of 13 amino acids. Trimming stripped 1 base from V and 7 bases from J, with 11 bases between. The CDR3 DNA reads as TGTGCCAGCAGTGAAGTGGCGGGGTTGGAGCAGTACTTC. Protein product: CASSEVAGLEQYF.

V gene TRBV28 combines with J gene TRBJ2-1, with D possibly TRBD2 on 6 matching bases. Trimming took 7 bases from V and 0 from J, leaving 7 bases between them. Germline V gene data show CDR1 as MDHEN and CDR2 as SYDVKM. The CDR3 consists of 13 residues. The CDR3 DNA follows: TGTGCCAGCATGGGGGGCTCCTACAATGAGCAGTTCTTC. Protein product: CASMGGSYNEQFF.

The chain links TRBV24-1 to TRBJ1-5, with D possibly TRBD1 on 5 matching bases. Germline V lookup: CDR1 KGHDR, CDR2 SFDVKD. V dropped 3 bases and J dropped 4 bases, with 6 bases sitting between them. This CDR3 region has 13 residues. In DNA, the CDR3 is TGTGCCACCAGTGATACAGGTAATCAGCCCCAGCATTTT. Protein: CATSDTGNQPQHF.

To note about this clone: This sample includes further DNA sequences coding for the same CDR3. The J gene is TRBJ2-3, the V gene TRBV7-9; D may be TRBD1 (5 bases). V was trimmed by 0 bases and J by 2 bases, leaving 9 bases between them. Germline V gene lookup returns CDR1 SEHNR and CDR2 FQNEAQ (reference sequence). The CDR3 has 15 residues. CDR3 protein: CASSLAGVPTDTQYF. In DNA, the CDR3 is TGTGCCAGCAGCTTAGCAGGGGTCCCCACAGATACGCAGTATTTT. Drawing the rest from reference TRBV7-9 and TRBJ2-3, the complete variable domain is DTGVSQNPRHKITKRGQNVTFRCDPISEHNRLYWYRQTLGQGPEFLTYFQNEAQLEKSRLLSDRFSAERPKGSFSTLEIQRTEQGDSAMYLCASSLAGVPTDTQYFGPGTRLTVL.

The rearrangement joins TRBV4-2 to TRBJ2-3; 8 positions match TRBD2. Trimming took 0 bases from V and 5 from J; bases not matched to a gene: 4. CDR1 and CDR2 (germline): LGHNA, YNFKEQ. CDR3 length equals 15 residues. CDR3 sequence: CASSQETSAEDTQYF. The CDR3 region has the DNA TGTGCCAGCAGCCAAGAGACTAGCGCAGAAGATACGCAGTATTTT.

The chain combines TRBV28 with TRBJ1-6, with a tentative D call TRBD1 (5 bases). The CDR3 runs 14 residues. The V gene lost 6 bases and the J gene lost 6 bases, with 12 bases spanning the gap. Looked up from germline, CDR1 is MDHEN and CDR2 is SYDVKM. The CDR3 protein is CASSVAGGNSPLHF. CDR3 nucleotide sequence: TGTGCCAGCAGCGTGGCGGGGGGTAATTCACCCCTCCACTTT. Full variable domain (remainder filled in from reference TRBV28 and TRBJ1-6): DVKVTQSSRYLVKRTGEKVFLECVQDMDHENMFWYRQDPGLGLRLIYFSYDVKMKEKGDIPEGYSVSREKKERFSLILESASTNQTSMYLCASSVAGGNSPLHFGNGTRLTVT.

V gene TRBV4-2 combines with J gene TRBJ2-3, with D possibly TRBD2 on 6 matching bases. CDR1 is LGHNA and CDR2 is YNFKEQ in the germline V gene. The CDR3 runs to 15 residues. V was clipped by 1 base and J by 4 bases, with 12 bases between them. Written as DNA, the CDR3 is TGTGCCAGCAGCCAAGTGTCCCTAGCGTCAGATACGCAGTATTTT. Protein sequence: CASSQVSLASDTQYF.

The chain uses TRBV4-1 and TRBJ2-5, with 11 positions matching TRBD1. The germline CDR1 and CDR2 sequences are MGHRA and YSYEKL. V lost 2 bases to trimming and J lost 2 bases; unmatched junction nucleotides: 4. The CDR3 sequence is 16 residues long. The CDR3 loop is CASSQKDRGRQETQYF. The DNA of the CDR3 is TGCGCCAGCAGCCAAAAGGACAGGGGGCGTCAAGAGACCCAGTACTTC.

This clone was counted between two and nine times. This rearrangement joins TRBV5-5 to TRBJ1-2; D is unresolved. The V gene lost 3 bases and the J gene lost 12 bases, with 15 bases spanning the gap. Germline values: CDR1 SGHKS, CDR2 YYEKEE (reference sequence). The CDR3 spans 12 residues. For the CDR3, the DNA is TGTGCCAGCAGCTCCCGCCGACAATCGCACACCTTC. This translates into CASSSRRQSHTF.

The chain recombines TRBV27 with TRBJ1-1; the match to TRBD1 covers 9 bases. CDR3 length equals 14 residues. The trim removed 6 bases at V and 1 base at J, leaving 3 bases unmatched. CDR1 is MNHEY and CDR2 is SMNVEV in the germline V gene (reference sequence). CDR3 DNA: TGTGCCAGCAGGAAACAGGGGGCGAACACTGAAGCTTTCTTT. This sequence encodes CASRKQGANTEAFF.

The V gene is TRBV4-1, the J gene TRBJ1-4; D may be TRBD1 (6 bases). Trimming stripped 2 bases from V and 4 bases from J, with 11 bases between. From germline, CDR1 is MGHRA and CDR2 YSYEKL. The CDR3 sequence is 15 residues long. CDR3 DNA sequence: TGCGCCAGCAGCCAAAGAGACAGGAGTAATGAAAAACTGTTTTTT. Its translation: CASSQRDRSNEKLFF.

This clone was counted only a few times. The rearrangement links TRBV14 to TRBJ1-5, with D possibly matching TRBD1 (6 bases). The V end was cut by 5 bases, the J end by 4 bases, with 9 bases between. The CDR3 contains 13 residues. The V gene's germline CDR1 is SGHDN and CDR2 FVKESK. The CDR3 sequence is CASSSDRNQPQHF. DNA for the CDR3: TGTGCCAGCAGCTCAGACAGGAATCAGCCCCAGCATTTT.

This chain uses TRBV4-1 with TRBJ1-5, with D possibly matching TRBD1 (5 bases). V was pared by 0 bases and J by 7 bases, with 16 bases between. CDR3 size: 16 residues. Per the germline V gene, CDR1 is MGHRA and CDR2 is YSYEKL. CDR3 sequence: CASSQEVGGVGQPQHF. The CDR3, as DNA: TGCGCCAGCAGCCAAGAGGTGGGGGGAGTAGGGCAGCCCCAGCATTTT.

The chain uses TRBV18 and TRBJ1-3, with D uncertain. CDR3 size: 13 residues. CDR1 is KGHSH, CDR2 LQKENI, per germline. Trimming took off 3 bases at V and 0 bases at J, with 3 bases between the two ends. The CDR3: CASSPGSGNTIYF. The CDR3 DNA is TGTGCCAGCTCACCCGGCTCTGGAAACACCATATATTTT. The full variable domain, completed using reference TRBV18 and TRBJ1-3, is NAGVMQNPRHLVRRRGQEARLRCSPMKGHSHVYWYRQLPEEGLKFMVYLQKENIIDESGMPKERFSAEFPKEGPSILRIQQVVRGDSAAYFCASSPGSGNTIYFGEGSWLTVV.

V usage is TRBV19 and J usage is TRBJ1-5, with 7 bases that match TRBD1. There are 15 residues in the CDR3. V gave up 5 bases and J gave up 4 bases; unmatched junction bases: 8. From germline, CDR1 is LNHDA and CDR2 SQIVND (reference sequence). In DNA form, the CDR3 reads TGTGCCAGTAGTGTCTTAGGGACAGTAAATCAGCCCCAGCATTTT. It encodes CASSVLGTVNQPQHF.

The V gene is TRBV5-1, the J gene TRBJ1-6; a possible D gene is TRBD1 (6 bases). The CDR3 sequence is 14 residues long. Germline V gene data show CDR1 as SGHRS and CDR2 as YFSETQ. Trimming took 0 bases from V and 9 from J, leaving 10 bases between them. This CDR3 reads CASSLGDTSSPLHF. CDR3 nucleotides: TGCGCCAGCAGCTTGGGGGACACAAGTTCACCCCTCCACTTT.

This rearrangement joins TRBV9 to TRBJ2-1; D perhaps matches TRBD1 (5 bases). The CDR3 is 12 residues long. The germline V gene encodes CDR1 SGDLS and CDR2 YYNGEE. Between the trimmed V and J ends, which lost 0 bases and 8 bases, there was a span of 6 bases. The CDR3 region has the DNA TGTGCCAGCAGCGTAGGGGGCTATGAGCAGTTCTTC. Protein: CASSVGGYEQFF.

The chain joins TRBV28 to TRBJ1-2, with D perhaps matching TRBD1 (6 bases). The ends were cut back, 6 bases at V and 4 bases at J, with 9 bases in the middle. The CDR3 has 12 residues. Per germline, CDR1 MDHEN and CDR2 SYDVKM. CDR3 sequence reads: CASRGQIYGYTF. CDR3 nucleotides: TGTGCCAGCAGGGGACAAATCTATGGCTACACCTTC.

The chain links TRBV5-1 to TRBJ2-3, with 8 bases that match TRBD1. The CDR3 is 17 amino acids. Germline CDR1 is SGHRS and CDR2 is YFSETQ. The J segment lost 7 bases and the V segment lost 0 bases, leaving 13 bases of the junction unmatched. The CDR3 coding sequence is TGCGCCAGCAGCTTGGCCCCAGACAGGGGACGGGGATATACGCAGTATTTT. Protein sequence: CASSLAPDRGRGYTQYF.

This chain links TRBV3-1 (or the pseudogene TRBV3-2) with TRBJ1-1; D is possibly TRBD1 (5 bases). V lost 2 bases and J lost 6, with 13 bases in between. The length of the CDR3 is 14 residues. Germline V CDR1 and CDR2: LGHDT, YNNKEL (reference sequence). The CDR3 here is CASSQNQGLSEAFF. The DNA for the CDR3 is TGTGCCAGCAGCCAAAACCAGGGCCTGTCTGAAGCTTTCTTT.

The genes are TRBV21-1 and TRBJ2-6; the DNA was not used to check the table's D call, TRBD1. TRBV21-1 is classified as a pseudogene. CDR3 size: 16 residues. As DNA, the CDR3 is TGTGCCAGCAGCGGAAGTACAGGGACTGGGGCCAACGTCCTGACTTTC. It codes for CASSGSTGTGANVLTF.

This rearrangement joins TRBV4-1 to TRBJ1-6; D might be TRBD1 (6 bases). The germline V gene has CDR1 MGHRA and CDR2 YSYEKL. CDR3 size: 16 residues. With 5 bases removed from V and 6 bases from J, the gap between germline ends came to 17 bases. CDR3 in amino acids: CASSAGAEKLNSPLHF. The DNA of the CDR3 is TGCGCCAGCAGCGCGGGGGCAGAGAAACTTAATTCACCCCTCCACTTT.

The rearrangement links TRBV4-1 to TRBJ2-7, with 10 bases matching TRBD1. The junction had 7 bases not matched to a gene; V was cut back by 5 bases and J by 3 bases. The CDR3 length is 15 residues. The germline gives CDR1 MGHRA, CDR2 YSYEKL. CDR3: CASSSGTGAIYEQYV. The CDR3 nucleotides read TGCGCCAGCAGCTCCGGGACAGGGGCGATCTACGAGCAGTACGTC.